This TCR beta chain derives from a study of blood T cell repertoires in COVID-19. Method: immunoSEQ multiplex PCR; TCRdb's copy keeps in-frame clones and lacks some. The sample has just under 50,000 clones, around 79% seen once. The V end was cut by 3 bases, the J end by 0 bases, with 10 bases between. CDR1 and CDR2 (germline): ENHRY, SYGVKD. CDR3 length: 15 residues. The sequence came from a man aged 65 to 79 with acute or convalescent COVID-19. This chain connects TRBV10-3 to TRBJ2-3; D gene uncertain. Sequences were obtained from peripheral blood. The CDR3 protein is CAISDWQISTDTQYF. Written as DNA, the CDR3 is TGTGCCATCAGTGATTGGCAGATTAGCACAGATACGCAGTATTTT.